This T cell receptor beta chain was identified in a study of shared clonotypes between healthy human individuals. The CDR3 has 14 residues. Germline CDR1 reads SGHRS; CDR2 reads YFSETQ. Trimming took off 0 bases at V and 4 bases at J, with 10 bases between the two ends. Libraries were prepared by immunoSEQ multiplex PCR; TCRdb keeps only in-frame clonotypes and omits some of them. Among about 960,000 clones, 60% to 85% were seen once, and the ten largest hold approximately 1.5%. The TCR comes from a man younger than 30 in good health. The chain couples TRBV5-1 to TRBJ2-5, with D unclear. Sample: memory CD4+ T cells sorted from blood. The sample's subset: CD45RA-negative fraction. CDR3 residues: CASSLVVAPETQYF. The CDR3 region has the DNA TGCGCCAGCAGCTTGGTTGTCGCCCCAGAGACCCAGTACTTC.